This record concerns one T cell receptor beta chain sequence. Authors' methods: Estimates of nucleated cell counts were drawn from the amplification of reference gene primers. Here immunoSEQ multiplex PCR was the method, and the copy in TCRdb shows in-frame clones only, minus some. V, J and clone size were drawn from that table, and D and trimming were deduced from the DNA. The table lists roughly 5,600 clones, about 81% of them singletons. These data are taken from a study of blood T cell repertoires in COVID-19. As for the study in general: Whether acute or convalescent, the COVID-19 samples came from the United States, Italy and Spain. T cells, B-cell-depleted T cells, or PBMCs supplied cDNA or gDNA.

Trimming took off 6 bases at V and 6 bases at J, with 21 bases between the two ends. CDR1 and CDR2 from the germline V gene are SQVTM and ANQGSEA. The CDR3 has 14 residues. Sequencing was performed on peripheral blood. The J gene is TRBJ2-7, the V gene TRBV29-1; D is possibly TRBD2 (6 bases). This clonotype originated in a human donor in a cohort sampled during active COVID-19. For the CDR3, the DNA is TGCAGCGTCTCCCGAACGGGAGATCGGATCGAGCAGTACTTC. Its protein product is CSVSRTGDRIEQYF.